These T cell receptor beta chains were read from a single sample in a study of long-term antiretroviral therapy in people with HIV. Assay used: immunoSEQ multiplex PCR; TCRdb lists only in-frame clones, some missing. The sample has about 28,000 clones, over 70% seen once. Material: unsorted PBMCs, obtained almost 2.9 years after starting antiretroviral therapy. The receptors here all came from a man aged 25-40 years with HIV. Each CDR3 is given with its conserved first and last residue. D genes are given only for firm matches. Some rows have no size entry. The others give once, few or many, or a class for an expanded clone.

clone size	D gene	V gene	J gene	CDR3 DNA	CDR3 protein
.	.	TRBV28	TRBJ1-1	TGTGCCAGCACCCAGGCCCTTCTGTGGTGGAACACTGAAGCTTTCTTT	CASTQALLWWNTEAFF
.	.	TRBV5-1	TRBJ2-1	TGCGCCAGCAGCTTCGGAAGAGAGCAGTTCTTC	CASSFGREQFF
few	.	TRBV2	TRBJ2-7	TGTGCCAGCATGCGGGACGGCCCCTCCTACGAGCAGTACTTC	CASMRDGPSYEQYF
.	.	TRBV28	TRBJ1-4	TGTGCCAGCAGTTTCCGCGCGGACAGCTTCGAACTGTTTTTT	CASSFRADSFELFF
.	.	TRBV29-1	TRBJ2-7	TGCAGCGTGGGGAGTAGTATGAACGAGCAGTACTTC	CSVGSSMNEQYF
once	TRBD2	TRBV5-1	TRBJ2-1	TGCGCCAGCAGCGTGGTAGCGGGACGGTCCTACAATGAGCAGTTCTTC	CASSVVAGRSYNEQFF
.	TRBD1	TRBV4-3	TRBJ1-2	TGCGCCAGCAGCCAGGGCGGACAGGGGGCGAGCTACACCTTC	CASSQGGQGASYTF
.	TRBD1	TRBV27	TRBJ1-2	TGTGCCAGCCGCGACAGGGTTGGAGGCTACACCTTC	CASRDRVGGYTF
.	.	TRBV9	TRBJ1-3	TGTGCCAGCAGCGGTGGGGTCACGACACCCCTCCTTGGAAACACCATATATTTT	CASSGGVTTPLLGNTIYF
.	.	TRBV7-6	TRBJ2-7	TGTGCCAGCAGCTTAGTACCGGGGAGCTCCTACGAGCAGTACTTC	CASSLVPGSSYEQYF
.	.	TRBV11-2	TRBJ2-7	TGTGCCAGCAGGCACGGCTCCTACGAGCAGTACTTC	CASRHGSYEQYF
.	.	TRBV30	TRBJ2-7	TGTGCCTGGAGTGTGGACGGCTCCTACGAGCAGTACTTC	CAWSVDGSYEQYF
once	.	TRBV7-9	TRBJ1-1	TGTGCCAGCAGCTCAGACGTGGACACTGAAGCTTTCTTT	CASSSDVDTEAFF
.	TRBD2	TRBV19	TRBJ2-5	TGTGCCAGTAGTATAGGTCCGGGGGGGAGACAAGAGACCCAGTACTTC	CASSIGPGGRQETQYF
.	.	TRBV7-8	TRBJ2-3	TGTGCCAGCAGCTCTCCACGGGGGACCCCAGAGCCCCCTAGCACAGATACGCAGTATTTT	CASSSPRGTPEPPSTDTQYF
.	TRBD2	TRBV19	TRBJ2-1	TGTGCCACCTCGAGCGGGAGCTCCTACAATGAGCAGTTCTTC	CATSSGSSYNEQFF
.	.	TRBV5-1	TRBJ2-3	TGCGCCAGCAGCTCTCCCCCCTTTGATACGCAGTATTTT	CASSSPPFDTQYF
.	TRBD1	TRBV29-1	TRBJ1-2	TGCAGCGTGAGCGGACAGGCCGAAAACTATGGCTACACCTTC	CSVSGQAENYGYTF
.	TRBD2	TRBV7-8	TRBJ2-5	TGTGCCAGCAGCTTACCAGCGGGAGGGGAGACCCAGTACTTC	CASSLPAGGETQYF
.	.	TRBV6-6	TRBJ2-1	TGTGCCAGCAGTCCCATCTGGGGGCACAATGAGCAGTTCTTC	CASSPIWGHNEQFF
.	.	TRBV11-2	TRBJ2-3	TGTGCCAGCAGCTTGAGGCGGAGCGGCACAGATACGCAGTATTTT	CASSLRRSGTDTQYF
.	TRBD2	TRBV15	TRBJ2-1	TGTGCCACCAGCAGAGATCTGGCGGGGGGATACAATGAGCAGTTCTTC	CATSRDLAGGYNEQFF
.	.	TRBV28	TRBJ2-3	TGTGCCAGCAGTACTCAGGGTGGGTTGGGAGATACGCAGTATTTT	CASSTQGGLGDTQYF
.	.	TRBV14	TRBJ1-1	TGTGCCAGCAGCCAACGTCAGGGGAGGTATGGGAACACTGAAGCTTTCTTT	CASSQRQGRYGNTEAFF
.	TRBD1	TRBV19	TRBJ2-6	TGTGCCAGTAGAACGACAGGGGGCGGGGCCAACGTCCTGACTTTC	CASRTTGGGANVLTF
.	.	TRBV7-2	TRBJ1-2	TGTGCCAGCAGCTTTAGGCGGGATGGCTACACCTTC	CASSFRRDGYTF
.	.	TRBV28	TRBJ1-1	TGTGCCAGCACCCGCGGCGGGGGGAGATTTGAAGCTTTCTTT	CASTRGGGRFEAFF
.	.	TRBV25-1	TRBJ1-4	TGTGCCAGCAGTGGGGGCATGGACAGAATTAATGAAAAACTGTTTTTT	CASSGGMDRINEKLFF
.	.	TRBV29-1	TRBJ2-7	TGCAGCGTCTCAGGGAGCGTCTCTACCCCCTACGAGCAGTACTTC	CSVSGSVSTPYEQYF
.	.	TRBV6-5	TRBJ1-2	TGTGCCAGCAGTCCTACGCCAACAGGCTCCTATGGCTACACCTTC	CASSPTPTGSYGYTF
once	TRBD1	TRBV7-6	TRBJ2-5	TGTGCCAGCAGCCCGCAGGGGGCGCAGGAGGAGACCCAGTACTTC	CASSPQGAQEETQYF
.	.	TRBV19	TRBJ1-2	TGTGCCACCCACCCCGGGGTCCTCTATGGCTACACCTTC	CATHPGVLYGYTF
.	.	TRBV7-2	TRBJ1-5	TGTGCCAGCAGCACAAGAGGGGGTCTAGGTCAGCCCCAGCATTTT	CASSTRGGLGQPQHF
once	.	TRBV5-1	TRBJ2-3	TGCGCCAGCAGCTTACTAGCTAGAGGCACAGATACGCAGTATTTT	CASSLLARGTDTQYF
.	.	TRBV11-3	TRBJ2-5	TGTGCCAGCAGCTTAGGGCCTCAAGAGACCCAGTACTTC	CASSLGPQETQYF
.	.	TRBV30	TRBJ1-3	TGTGCCTGGGCGCAGGGTGATGGAAACACCATATATTTT	CAWAQGDGNTIYF
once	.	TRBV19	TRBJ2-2	TGTGCCAGTTCCTTTGGGCAGGGAACCGGGGAGCTGTTTTTT	CASSFGQGTGELFF
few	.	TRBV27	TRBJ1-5	TGTGCCAGCAGTTTGAGGCTTCCGGGGGCCTATAGCAATCAGCCCCAGCATTTT	CASSLRLPGAYSNQPQHF
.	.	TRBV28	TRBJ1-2	TGTGCCAGCAGTTTCGCGGGACGGTCGTTATACACCTTC	CASSFAGRSLYTF
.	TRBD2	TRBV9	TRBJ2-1	TGTGCCAGCAGCGTTGGATTAGCGGGAGGGCCGAATGAGCAGTTCTTC	CASSVGLAGGPNEQFF
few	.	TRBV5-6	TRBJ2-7	TGTGCCAGCAGCTTGGCGGCCAGGGTTAGCGAGCAGTACTTC	CASSLAARVSEQYF
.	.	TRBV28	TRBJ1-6	TGTGCCAGCAGTTTGGGAGCCAGCTCCTATAATTCACCCCTCCACTTT	CASSLGASSYNSPLHF
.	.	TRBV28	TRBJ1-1	TGTGCCAGCATCCTCGGGACACTTTCTCATCCTTTCTTT	CASILGTLSHPFF